This TCR beta chain was identified in a study of shared clonotypes between healthy human individuals. Overall study: Per donor, three plates held CD4 naive cells, three held CD4 memory, two held CD8 naive and one held CD8 memory.

In regard to this clone: Its antigen remains unidentified.

Findings and limits, study-wide: Shared across a few donors were around 4.7% of the naive CD4 clonotypes.

The protocol was immunoSEQ multiplex PCR, while the TCRdb copy is restricted to in-frame clones and leaves out a portion. The repertoire holds about 1.9 million clones, with just under 95% as singletons. Positively selected for CCR7, the CD45RO-negative cells used as naive CD8 cells excluded terminally differentiated effector memory CD45RA+ cells. Trimming took 10 bases from V and 0 from J; bases not matched to a gene: 14. The germline CDR1 and CDR2 sequences are PRHDT and FYEKMQ (reference sequence). The CDR3 is 17 residues long. The sample comprised naive CD8+ T cells from PBMCs. J is TRBJ2-7 and V is TRBV13; 11 bases map to TRBD2. The receptor was derived from a man between 18 and 29 years old in good health. Some clones in this sample may be carry-over from other donors' samples. The CDR3: CATRGPSGRQSSYEQYF. The CDR3 region has the DNA TGTGCCACCCGTGGGCCTAGCGGGAGGCAGAGCTCCTACGAGCAGTACTTC.